Each of the 32 T cell receptor beta chains below was sequenced from the same sample in a study of T cells in women clearing cervical HPV infection. Profiled with immunoSEQ multiplex PCR; TCRdb holds only in-frame clones, not every one. Seen in this sample are 31,000 or so clones; the ten most common clones hold approximately 4.2%. What was sequenced was blood buffy coat. The receptors stem from a woman aged 18 to 75 with a cervical HPV16 infection that either progressed to CIN3+ or cleared (not recorded which).

Details on this clone: The read halts 3 residues ahead of the CDR3 end, with the missing end drawn from the germline J gene. The chain is built from TRBV7-9 and TRBJ1-1, with a possible D match to TRBD1 (6 bases). V was trimmed by 8 bases and J by 0 bases, leaving 13 bases between them. CDR1 is SEHNR and CDR2 is FQNEAQ in the germline V gene (reference sequence). The CDR3 is made up of 14 amino acids. The CDR3: CASCGGSLNTEAFF. CDR3 DNA, as far as it was read: TGTGCCAGCTGTGGGGGCAGCTTGAACACTGAA.

Remarks on this clone: The read halts 3 residues ahead of the CDR3 end, with the missing end drawn from the germline J gene. This chain connects TRBV6-2 or TRBV6-3 to TRBJ2-7; 9 bases are shared with TRBD1. Germline CDR1 reads MNHEY; CDR2 reads SVGEGT. Trimming removed 6 bases from V and 3 bases from J; junction bases left unmatched: 12. The CDR3 is 16 residues long. CDR3 region: CASRTHGQGIVYEQYF. The CDR3 bases that were read are TGTGCCAGCAGAACCCATGGACAGGGGATTGTCTACGAG.

Comments on this clone: The missing CDR3 end, 3 residues past where the read stops, is filled in from the germline J gene. This rearrangement joins TRBV20-1 to TRBJ2-5; D is uncertain. Germline V lookup: CDR1 DFQATT, CDR2 SNEGSKA (reference sequence). The CDR3 runs 13 residues. Trimming took off 7 bases at V and 0 bases at J, with 12 bases between the two ends. CDR3 DNA, as far as it was read: TGCAGTGGAGAAGGCTTGTACCAAGAGACC. This gives the protein CSGEGLYQET. The full CDR3 protein is CSGEGLYQETQYF.

For this clone: With the read ending 3 residues before the CDR3 end, the germline J gene is used to fill in that end. This chain connects TRBV6-2 or TRBV6-3 to TRBJ2-7; possibly TRBD2 for D (6 bases). V was shortened by 7 bases and J by 2 bases, with 18 bases between the two germline ends. The CDR3 covers 15 residues. The germline V gene has CDR1 MNHEY and CDR2 SVGEGT. CDR3 amino acids: CASITVGGAAYEQYF. The sequenced part of the CDR3 DNA is TGTGCCAGCATCACAGTGGGGGGAGCAGCCTACGAG.

With respect to this clone: The CDR3 end lies 3 residues beyond the end of the read and is filled in from the germline J gene. J is TRBJ1-3 and V is TRBV2; TRBD1 is a possible D gene (5 bases). The CDR3 runs 17 residues. Germline CDR1 SNHLY, CDR2 FYNNEI. V was clipped by 3 bases and J by 0 bases, with 15 bases between them. This chain's CDR3 is CASSDVSTASSGNTIYF. The covered CDR3 bases are TGTGCCAGCAGTGACGTCTCGACAGCATCCTCTGGAAACACC.

Turning to this clone: Sequencing ends 3 residues short of the CDR3 end; the germline J gene provides the rest. The rearrangement uses TRBV19 and TRBJ1-1; tentatively, D is TRBD1 (6 bases). This CDR3 comprises 16 residues. Trimming pared 5 bases from V and 4 bases from J, leaving 20 bases between. In germline, CDR1 is LNHDA, CDR2 SQIVND (reference sequence). The CDR3 region is CASSDPPGQRGTEAFF. The sequenced CDR3 bases are TGTGCCAGTAGTGACCCTCCGGGACAAAGGGGCACTGAA.

As regards this clone: The sequence runs out 3 residues before the end of the CDR3; the remainder is reconstructed from the germline J gene. The rearrangement links TRBV7-2 to TRBJ1-6; 7 bases fit TRBD1. CDR3 length: 14 amino acids. V shed 1 base, J shed 9 bases, and the junction held 3 bases outside the gene matches. Germline V gene lookup returns CDR1 SGHTA and CDR2 FQGNSA. CDR3 bases read: TGTGCCAGCAGCTTAGGGGACAGAGTTTCACCC. Protein product: CASSLGDRVSP. In full, the CDR3 is CASSLGDRVSPLHF. The full variable domain, rest sourced from reference TRBV7-2 and TRBJ1-6, is GAGVSQSPSNKVTEKGKDVELRCDPISGHTALYWYRQSLGQGLEFLIYFQGNSAPDKSGLPSDRFSAERTGGSVSTLTIQRTQQEDSAVYLCASSLGDRVSPLHFGNGTRLTVT.

With regard to this clone: Read sequence stops 3 residues before the CDR3 end, and the germline J gene provides the missing end. The chain recombines TRBV14 with TRBJ2-7; possible D gene TRBD1, 5 bases. The CDR3 has 16 residues. The ends were cut back, 2 bases at V and 3 bases at J, with 17 bases in the middle. Germline V gives CDR1 SGHDN, CDR2 FVKESK. CDR3 DNA (partial): TGTGCCAGCAGCCAACTAGGGTCGGGCAGGGACTACGAG. This translates into CASSQLGSGRDYE. The complete CDR3 sequence is CASSQLGSGRDYEQYF.

Comment on this clone: The CDR3 end is not reached by the read, which stops 3 residues before it; the germline J gene fills it in. V gene TRBV12-3 or TRBV12-4 combines with J gene TRBJ2-3, with 7 positions matching TRBD1. V was pared by 5 bases and J by 4 bases, with 9 bases of the junction left unmatched. This CDR3 spans 15 amino acids. CDR3 DNA (partial): TGTGCCAGCAGTCCTAACAGGGGAGCGGCAGATACG. Translated: CASSPNRGAADT. The whole CDR3 sequence reads CASSPNRGAADTQYF.

As concerns this clone: The CDR3 extends 3 residues past the end of the read, so its final part is completed from the germline J gene. The chain links TRBV10-3 to TRBJ2-6; no reliable D call. Germline CDR1 and CDR2: ENHRY and SYGVKD. Trimming shortened V by 3 bases and J by 0 bases, and 9 bases separated the two germline ends. The length of the CDR3 is 16 residues. The CDR3 region is CAISEGGNSGANVLTF. CDR3 bases read: TGTGCCATCAGTGAAGGCGGAAACTCTGGGGCCAACGTC.

The CDR3 here is CASSSGTGGGVETQYF. The CDR3 DNA, read in part, is TGCGCCAGCAGCTCCGGGACAGGGGGCGGGGTGGAGACC. The chain recombines TRBV5-1 with TRBJ2-5, with TRBD1 matching over 12 bases. The read comes to an end 3 residues before the CDR3 does, leaving the germline J gene to fill in the end. The V segment lost 3 bases and the J segment 5 bases; nucleotides outside the gene matches: 8. The CDR3 runs 16 residues. Germline V CDR1 and CDR2: SGHRS, YFSETQ.

Concerning this clone itself: The CDR3 end is not reached by the read, which stops 3 residues before it; the germline J gene fills it in. V is TRBV12-3 or TRBV12-4 and J is TRBJ1-6; 9 nucleotides align to TRBD1. J gave up 3 bases and V 3 bases, and 3 bases lay outside the gene matches. The CDR3 sequence is 16 residues long. CDR3 region: CASSFGQGNYNSPLHF. The sequenced CDR3 bases are TGTGCCAGCAGTTTCGGACAGGGGAACTATAATTCACCC.

With respect to this clone: Coverage ceases 3 residues before the CDR3 finishes, and the germline J gene fills in the end. The chain combines TRBV7-9 with TRBJ2-3; D gene ambiguous. The CDR3 has 13 amino acids. Germline V gene data show CDR1 as SEHNR and CDR2 as FQNEAQ (reference sequence). Deletions cut 5 bases from V and 5 bases from J, with 11 bases between. The CDR3 region is CASSPQVLDTQYF. CDR3 DNA, as far as it was read: TGTGCCAGCAGCCCACAAGTGCTAGATACG.

As for this clone: The read terminates 3 residues ahead of where the CDR3 ends, so the germline J gene completes it. J is TRBJ2-7 and V is TRBV5-6; maybe TRBD1 (6 bases). The CDR3 runs 15 residues. Germline-derived CDR1 and CDR2 are SGHDT and YYEEEE. V was trimmed by 6 bases and J by 5 bases, leaving 21 bases between them. CDR3 bases read: TGTGCCAGCACCTATTTTGACAGGATCCTCCACGAG. The encoded protein is CASTYFDRILHE. The CDR3 in its entirety is CASTYFDRILHEQYF.

Concerning this clone: The read ends 3 residues shy of where the CDR3 ends; the end is completed using the germline J gene. The chain couples TRBV19 to TRBJ1-1; possibly TRBD1 for D (6 bases). Germline V gene data show CDR1 as LNHDA and CDR2 as SQIVND (reference sequence). This CDR3 is built from 15 residues. The V gene lost 3 bases and the J gene lost 3 bases, with 14 bases spanning the gap. The CDR3 DNA, read in part, is TGTGCCAGTAGTATCATAACAGGGAGGGACACTGAA. This codes for CASSIITGRDTE. The whole CDR3 protein is CASSIITGRDTEAFF.

For this clone: The read falls 3 residues short of the CDR3 end, and the missing part is taken from the germline J gene. The gene calls are TRBV11-2 and TRBJ2-1; TRBD2 is a possible D gene (6 bases). Per germline, CDR1 SGHAT and CDR2 FQNNGV. Trimming removed 5 bases at V and 9 bases at J, with 17 bases between. The CDR3 length is 14 residues. The CDR3 loop reads CASSLQGTPGEQFF. The CDR3 DNA, read in part, is TGTGCCAGCAGCCTTCAAGGGACTCCAGGTGAG. Complete variable domain (other parts from reference TRBV11-2 and TRBJ2-1): EAGVAQSPRYKIIEKRQSVAFWCNPISGHATLYWYQQILGQGPKLLIQFQNNGVVDDSQLPKDRFSAERLKGVDSTLKIQPAKLEDSAVYLCASSLQGTPGEQFFGPGTRLTVL.

A remark on this clone: The read comes to an end 3 residues before the CDR3 does, leaving the germline J gene to fill in the end. This chain connects TRBV7-9 to TRBJ1-4; D uncertain. CDR1 SEHNR and CDR2 FQNEAQ come from the germline V gene (reference sequence). The CDR3 length is 15 residues. V shed 1 base and J shed 5 bases, with 11 bases lying between them. Incomplete CDR3 DNA: TGTGCCAGCAGCTTAGTCCAGGTTGCGAATGAAAAA. This encodes CASSLVQVANEK. The entire CDR3 reads CASSLVQVANEKLFF.

Of note for this clone: From the germline J gene comes the end of the CDR3, since the read stops 3 residues before it. The rearrangement links TRBV5-1 to TRBJ1-3; D unclear. CDR1 is SGHRS and CDR2 is YFSETQ in the germline V gene. V gave up 0 bases and J gave up 0 bases, with 7 bases separating them. The CDR3 covers 15 residues. The CDR3: CASSLGSASGNTIYF. The CDR3 bases that were read are TGCGCCAGCAGCTTGGGGAGCGCCTCTGGAAACACC.

In the case of this clone: The CDR3 goes on 3 residues after the read ends, and that part is filled in from the germline J gene. V usage is TRBV7-3 and J usage is TRBJ2-7, with D perhaps matching TRBD1 (5 bases). CDR3 length: 14 amino acids. Looked up from germline, CDR1 is SGHTA and CDR2 is FQGTGA. V lost 2 bases and J lost 0, with 8 bases in between. This CDR3 reads CASSLSRGSYEQYF. Partial CDR3 DNA: TGTGCCAGCAGCTTATCTAGGGGCTCCTACGAG.

As to this clone: The read comes to an end 3 residues before the CDR3 does, leaving the germline J gene to fill in the end. The chain is built from TRBV6-4 and TRBJ1-4, with 9 positions matching TRBD1. The J segment lost 7 bases and the V segment lost 2 bases, leaving 11 bases of the junction unmatched. Per germline, CDR1 MRHNA and CDR2 SNTAGT. CDR3 size: 17 residues. CDR3: CASSDDVPGQGGEKLFF. The covered CDR3 bases are TGTGCCAGCAGTGACGACGTCCCGGGACAGGGAGGTGAAAAA.

A note on this clone: The DNA ends 3 residues before the CDR3 does, and the rest of the CDR3 is filled in from the germline J gene. The chain joins TRBV6-2 or TRBV6-3 to TRBJ2-7, with 7 bases that match TRBD1. The V segment lost 8 bases and the J segment 5 bases; nucleotides outside the gene matches: 15. This CDR3 region has 15 residues. CDR1 is MNHEY and CDR2 is SVGEGT in the germline V gene. The sequenced CDR3 bases are TGTGCCAGCGGGCCCATCCGACAGGGTCTACACGAG. Translating it yields CASGPIRQGLHE. The complete CDR3 protein is CASGPIRQGLHEQYF.

In regard to this clone: The read halts 3 residues ahead of the CDR3 end, with the missing end drawn from the germline J gene. This rearrangement joins TRBV29-1 to TRBJ1-2, with 7 bases lining up with TRBD1. From germline, CDR1 is SQVTM and CDR2 ANQGSEA. The CDR3 runs 13 residues. The V gene end was trimmed by 6 bases and the J gene end by 4 bases; junction bases not matched to a gene: 8. The sequenced CDR3 bases are TGCAGCGTCCAACAGGGACAGAGCTATGGC. Its translation is CSVQQGQSYG. The whole CDR3 is CSVQQGQSYGYTF.

A word on this clone: The read ends 3 residues early relative to the CDR3; the germline J gene fills the gap. The genes are TRBV7-3 and TRBJ2-3; perhaps TRBD1 as D (5 bases). Trimming shortened V by 6 bases and J by 7 bases, and 14 bases separated the two germline ends. This CDR3 contains 13 residues. Germline CDR1 SGHTA, CDR2 FQGTGA. This CDR3 reads CASSLGHSYTQYF. The sequenced part of the CDR3 DNA is TGTGCCAGCAGTCTCGGACATTCGTATACG.

With regard to this clone: The read falls 3 residues short of the CDR3 end, and the missing part is taken from the germline J gene. V and J are TRBV18 and TRBJ1-2; 9 bases agree with TRBD1. This CDR3 has 17 amino acids. CDR1 KGHSH and CDR2 LQKENI come from the germline V gene. V lost 0 bases to trimming and J lost 2 bases; unmatched junction nucleotides: 7. This CDR3 reads CASSPPSTGGLNYGYTF. The DNA read from the CDR3 is TGTGCCAGCTCACCACCGTCAACAGGGGGCCTGAACTATGGC.

Note on this clone: The missing CDR3 end, 3 residues past where the read stops, is filled in from the germline J gene. The chain is built from TRBV19 and TRBJ1-6; 9 bases are shared with TRBD1. J gave up 7 bases and V 5 bases, and 9 bases lay outside the gene matches. CDR3 size: 16 residues. Per the germline V gene, CDR1 is LNHDA and CDR2 is SQIVND (reference sequence). CDR3 loop: CASSPADRGRNSPLHF. The CDR3 bases that were read are TGTGCCAGTAGTCCTGCCGACAGGGGGAGAAATTCACCC.

Worth noting for this clone: Sequencing ends 3 residues short of the CDR3 end; the germline J gene provides the rest. This chain connects TRBV11-1 to TRBJ1-3; D is unclear. V dropped 5 bases and J dropped 0 bases, with 8 bases sitting between them. Germline CDR1 reads SGHAT; CDR2 reads FQDESV (reference sequence). The CDR3 extends over 14 amino acids. The sequenced CDR3 bases are TGTGCCAGCAGCCCGCGGAACTCTGGAAACACC. Amino acid sequence: CASSPRNSGNT. The whole CDR3 protein reads CASSPRNSGNTIYF.

As for this clone: The read finishes 3 residues shy of the CDR3 end, and the germline J gene is used to complete it. This chain connects TRBV4-1 to TRBJ2-7, with 7 nucleotides matching TRBD1. Per germline, CDR1 MGHRA and CDR2 YSYEKL. The CDR3 extends over 15 amino acids. Trimming at V came to 3 bases and at J to 2 bases, leaving 7 bases not matched to a gene. The sequenced CDR3 bases are TGCGCCAGCAGCCACCGACAGGGCTCCCCCTACGAG. It translates to CASSHRQGSPYE. The CDR3 in full is CASSHRQGSPYEQYF.

A remark on this clone: The CDR3 end lies 3 residues beyond the end of the read and is filled in from the germline J gene. This rearrangement joins TRBV20-1 to TRBJ2-4; D not certain. CDR3 size: 19 residues. The ends were cut back, 2 bases at V and 0 bases at J, with 23 bases in the middle. Germline loops: CDR1 DFQATT, CDR2 SNEGSKA (reference sequence). CDR3 DNA (partial): TGCAGTGCTAGAAAGTCCGTCGACGGGTACCATCTAGCCAAAAACATT. Residues: CSARKSVDGYHLAKNI. The complete CDR3 protein is CSARKSVDGYHLAKNIQYF.

Measured by frequency, this clone is medium-sized (0.01 to 0.1%). Read sequence stops 3 residues before the CDR3 end, and the germline J gene provides the missing end. The chain employs TRBV7-2 and TRBJ2-3, with TRBD1 as a possible D gene (5 bases). The CDR3 loop spans 15 amino acids. From germline, CDR1 is SGHTA and CDR2 FQGNSA. The V and J ends lost 4 bases and 3 bases respectively, with 14 bases between them. This CDR3 reads CASSSQGGRTDTQYF. CDR3 DNA, as far as it was read: TGTGCCAGCAGCTCCCAGGGTGGCAGAACAGATACG.

For this clone: With the read ending 3 residues before the CDR3 end, the germline J gene is used to fill in that end. The V gene is TRBV11-1, the J gene TRBJ2-3; D perhaps matches TRBD2 (6 bases). Trimming left V 1 base short and J 4 bases short, with 12 bases between. This CDR3 comprises 15 residues. Germline V CDR1 and CDR2: SGHAT, FQDESV (reference sequence). CDR3 DNA, as far as it was read: TGTGCCAGCAGCTTAGAAGGCGGGGATGCAGATACG. It specifies CASSLEGGDADT. In full, the CDR3 reads CASSLEGGDADTQYF.

To note about this clone: Read coverage stops 3 residues before the CDR3 terminus; the germline J gene supplies the remainder. The chain links TRBV30 to TRBJ1-6; D is uncertain. The CDR3 contains 13 residues. Germline values: CDR1 GTSNPN, CDR2 SVGIG (reference sequence). The V end lost 0 bases, the J end lost 10 bases, and 10 bases lay between the germline ends. The CDR3 sequence: CAWSVAGRSPLHF. The CDR3 DNA, read in part, is TGTGCCTGGAGTGTAGCGGGCCGGTCACCC.

Turning to this clone: The DNA ends 3 residues before the CDR3 does, and the rest of the CDR3 is filled in from the germline J gene. The genes are TRBV5-1 and TRBJ2-7; 7 positions agree with TRBD1. V lost 7 bases, J lost 6 bases, and 10 bases stayed unmatched. The CDR3 has 13 amino acids. CDR1 and CDR2 from the germline V gene are SGHRS and YFSETQ. CDR3 bases read: TGCGCCAGCGGACAGGTAGAATTCAGCGAG. This codes for CASGQVEFSE. The CDR3 in its entirety is CASGQVEFSEQYF. The variable domain in full, completed from reference TRBV5-1 and TRBJ2-7, reads KAGVTQTPRYLIKTRGQQVTLSCSPISGHRSVSWYQQTPGQGLQFLFEYFSETQRNKGNFPGRFSGRQFSNSRSEMNVSTLELGDSALYLCASGQVEFSEQYFGPGTRLTVT.